Given below is one TCR beta chain in context. Germline assignment: CDR1 SGDLS and CDR2 YYNGEE. This CDR3 region has 17 residues. Trimming left V 5 bases short and J 8 bases short, with 26 bases between. Original handling: Reference gene primer amplification in the assay estimated nucleated cell counts. Data came from immunoSEQ multiplex PCR; TCRdb stores just in-frame clones and leaves some out. The D gene and trimming were derived from the DNA, and the V and J assignments and clone size from that table. Among about 240,000 clones, 80% to 85% were seen once, and the ten largest hold roughly 12%. The data belong to a study of blood T cell repertoires in COVID-19. Study summary: COVID-19 samples from acute and convalescent phases originated in the United States, Italy and Spain. Sources were T cells, B-cell-depleted T cells, or PBMCs; the material itself was cDNA or gDNA.

This sequence joins TRBV9 and TRBJ2-1; possible D gene TRBD2, 6 bases. Sequenced sample: peripheral blood. This clonotype originated in an older woman with active or convalescent COVID-19. In DNA, the CDR3 is TGTGCCAGCAGTCGGGGGAACCTGGCCTACCTAGGGGATGAGCAGTTCTTC. It encodes CASSRGNLAYLGDEQFF. The variable domain in full, with the rest retrieved from reference TRBV9 and TRBJ2-1, is DSGVTQTPKHLITATGQRVTLRCSPRSGDLSVYWYQQSLDQGLQFLIQYYNGEERAKGNILERFSAQQFPDLHSELNLSSLELGDSALYFCASSRGNLAYLGDEQFFGPGTRLTVL.